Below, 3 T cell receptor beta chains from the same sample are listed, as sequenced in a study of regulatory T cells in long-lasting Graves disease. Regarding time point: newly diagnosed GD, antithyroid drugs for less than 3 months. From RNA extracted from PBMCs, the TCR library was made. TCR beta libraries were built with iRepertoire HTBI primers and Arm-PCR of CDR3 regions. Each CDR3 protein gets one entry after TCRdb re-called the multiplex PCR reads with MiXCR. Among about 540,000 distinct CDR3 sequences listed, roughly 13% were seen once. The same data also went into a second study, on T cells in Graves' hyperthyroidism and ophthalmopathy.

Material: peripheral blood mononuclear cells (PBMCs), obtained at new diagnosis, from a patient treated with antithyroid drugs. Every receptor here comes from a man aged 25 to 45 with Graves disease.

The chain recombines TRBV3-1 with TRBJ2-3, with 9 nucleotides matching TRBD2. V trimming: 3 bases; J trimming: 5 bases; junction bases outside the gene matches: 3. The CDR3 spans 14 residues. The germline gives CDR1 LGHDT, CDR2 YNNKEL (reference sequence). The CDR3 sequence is CASSQREGEDTQYF. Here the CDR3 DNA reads TGTGCCAGCAGCCAGCGGGAGGGGGAAGATACGCAGTATTTT.

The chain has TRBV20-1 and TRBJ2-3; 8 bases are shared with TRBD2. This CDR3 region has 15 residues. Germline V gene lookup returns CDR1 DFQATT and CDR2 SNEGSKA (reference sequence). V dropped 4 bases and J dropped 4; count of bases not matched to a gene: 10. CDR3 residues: CSATRTSSEADTQYF. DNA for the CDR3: TGCAGTGCTACAAGGACTAGCAGTGAGGCAGATACGCAGTATTTT.

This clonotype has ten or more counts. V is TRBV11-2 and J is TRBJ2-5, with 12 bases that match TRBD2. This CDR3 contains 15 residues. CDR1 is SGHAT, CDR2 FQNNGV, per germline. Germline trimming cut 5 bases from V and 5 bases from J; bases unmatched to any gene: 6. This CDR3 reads CASSPSGRAGETQYF. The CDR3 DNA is TGTGCCAGCAGCCCTAGCGGGAGGGCCGGGGAGACCCAGTACTTC.